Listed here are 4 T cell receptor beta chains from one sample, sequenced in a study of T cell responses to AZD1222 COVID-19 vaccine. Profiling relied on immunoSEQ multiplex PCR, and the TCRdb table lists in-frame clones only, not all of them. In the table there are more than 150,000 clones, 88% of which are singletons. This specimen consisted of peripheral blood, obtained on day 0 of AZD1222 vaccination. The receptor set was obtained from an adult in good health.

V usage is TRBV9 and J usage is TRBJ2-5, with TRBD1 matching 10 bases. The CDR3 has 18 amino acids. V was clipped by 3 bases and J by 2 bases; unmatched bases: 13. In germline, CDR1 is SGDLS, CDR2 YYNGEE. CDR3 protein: CASSAGTGVSAGQETQYF. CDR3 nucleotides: TGTGCCAGCAGCGCAGGGACAGGGGTTTCGGCGGGGCAAGAGACCCAGTACTTC.

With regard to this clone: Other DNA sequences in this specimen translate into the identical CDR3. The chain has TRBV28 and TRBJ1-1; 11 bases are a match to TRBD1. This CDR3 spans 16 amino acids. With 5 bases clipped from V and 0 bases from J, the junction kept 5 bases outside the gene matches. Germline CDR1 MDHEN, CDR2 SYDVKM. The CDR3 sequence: CASSPRTGGMNTEAFF. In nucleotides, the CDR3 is TGTGCCAGCAGTCCGCGGACAGGGGGCATGAACACTGAAGCTTTCTTT.

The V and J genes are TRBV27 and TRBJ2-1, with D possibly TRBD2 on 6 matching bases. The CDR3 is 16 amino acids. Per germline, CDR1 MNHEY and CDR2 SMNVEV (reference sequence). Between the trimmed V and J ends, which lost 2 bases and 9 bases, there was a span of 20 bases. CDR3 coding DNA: TGTGCCAGCAGTTTACTAGCGTCACCTCTAGGTGGTGAGCAGTTCTTC. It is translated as CASSLLASPLGGEQFF.

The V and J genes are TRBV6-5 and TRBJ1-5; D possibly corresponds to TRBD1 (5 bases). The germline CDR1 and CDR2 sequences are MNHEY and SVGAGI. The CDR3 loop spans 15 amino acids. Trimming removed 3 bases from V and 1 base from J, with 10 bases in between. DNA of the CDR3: TGTGCCAGCAGTTATGGAGGGGAAAGCAATCAGCCCCAGCATTTT. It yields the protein CASSYGGESNQPQHF.